These T cell receptor beta chains were read from a single sample in a study of blood T cell repertoires in COVID-19. Using immunoSEQ multiplex PCR, the repertoire was profiled, and TCRdb retains in-frame clones only, with some absent. In the table there are 250,000 to 350,000 clones, approximately 88% of which are singletons. The sample comprised peripheral blood. The receptor source for this set is a woman aged 40 to 50 who had recovered from COVID-19. Each CDR3 is given with its conserved first and last residue. D genes are given only for firm matches. Clone sizes are given selectively: once, few, many, or a class where the clone is expanded.

j_call d_call v_call clone_size cdr3_aa cdr3_nt
TRBJ2-7 TRBD2 TRBV28 - CASSFRLAELSSYEQYF TGTGCCAGCAGTTTCCGTCTAGCGGAGTTGAGCTCCTACGAGCAGTACTTC
TRBJ1-4 - TRBV18 - CASSLNSNEKLFF TGTGCCAGCTCCCTGAACAGTAATGAAAAACTGTTTTTT
TRBJ1-5 - TRBV2 - CASSVSGDQPQHF TGTGCCAGCAGTGTCTCAGGGGATCAGCCCCAGCATTTT
TRBJ1-5 - TRBV30 - CAWSVQEDQPQHF TGTGCCTGGAGTGTGCAGGAGGATCAGCCCCAGCATTTT
TRBJ1-1 - TRBV6-1 - CASSEDRIYTEAFF TGTGCCAGCAGTGAAGACAGGATCTACACTGAAGCTTTCTTT
TRBJ2-3 TRBD2 TRBV24-1 - CATSEPGLARDTQYF TGTGCCACCAGTGAACCGGGACTAGCCCGGGATACGCAGTATTTT
TRBJ2-5 TRBD2 TRBV15 - CATSRGGLEKETQYF TGTGCCACCAGCAGGGGGGGACTAGAAAAAGAGACCCAGTACTTC
TRBJ1-2 TRBD1 TRBV27 - CASTDRVGYGYTF TGTGCCAGCACCGACAGGGTCGGCTATGGCTACACCTTC
TRBJ2-7 TRBD1 TRBV18 - CASSRRGLSHEQYF TGTGCCAGCTCGAGAAGGGGGCTATCCCACGAGCAGTACTTC
TRBJ2-2 TRBD1 TRBV28 - CASSQPDRVGGELFF TGTGCCAGCAGTCAACCGGACAGGGTTGGCGGGGAGCTGTTTTTT
TRBJ2-5 TRBD2 TRBV5-1 - CASSEGTSGEGQETQYF TGCGCCAGCAGCGAGGGGACTAGCGGAGAGGGCCAAGAGACCCAGTACTTC
TRBJ2-7 - TRBV7-9 - CASSLLESYEQYF TGTGCCAGCAGCCTACTAGAATCTTACGAGCAGTACTTC
TRBJ2-2 TRBD2 TRBV10-3 - CAISEAGAYTGELFF TGTGCCATCAGTGAGGCGGGAGCGTACACCGGGGAGCTGTTTTTT
TRBJ1-2 TRBD1 TRBV9 - CASSPRTGLVYGYTF TGTGCCAGCAGCCCGAGGACAGGGTTGGTCTATGGCTACACCTTC
TRBJ2-7 - TRBV18 - CASSPPGYYEQYF TGTGCCAGCTCACCCCCAGGGTACTACGAGCAGTACTTC
TRBJ1-2 - TRBV30 once CAWSVLAGGIDGYTF TGTGCCTGGAGTGTACTGGCTGGGGGCATCGATGGCTACACCTTC
TRBJ2-7 - TRBV5-4 - CASSLGGGTYEQYF TGTGCCAGCAGCTTGGGGGGCGGGACCTACGAGCAGTACTTC
TRBJ2-1 - TRBV5-1 - CASSLGASFNEQFF TGCGCCAGCAGCTTGGGGGCTAGCTTCAATGAGCAGTTCTTC
TRBJ2-7 TRBD1 TRBV23-1 - CASSHEGATYYEQYF TGCGCCAGCAGTCATGAGGGGGCCACCTACTACGAGCAGTACTTC
TRBJ2-3 TRBD2 TRBV5-8 - CASTSGLAGGWVTDTQYF TGTGCCAGCACGTCCGGACTAGCGGGAGGCTGGGTCACAGATACGCAGTATTTT
TRBJ1-2 TRBD1 TRBV19 - CASSIRGQGIYGYTF TGTGCCAGTAGTATAAGAGGACAGGGAATCTATGGCTACACCTTC
TRBJ2-1 - TRBV7-9 - CASSPSALYNEQFF TGTGCCAGCAGCCCTAGTGCCCTCTACAATGAGCAGTTCTTC
TRBJ1-4 TRBD1 TRBV28 - CASSSQGAGNEKLFF TGTGCCAGCAGTTCCCAGGGGGCCGGTAATGAAAAACTGTTTTTT